Given below is one TCR beta chain in context. TCRdb's table, derived via immunoSEQ multiplex PCR, lists solely in-frame clones and lacks some. The sample has under 95,000 clones; nearly 97% are singletons. The CDR3 consists of 16 residues. This entry belongs to a study of technical replicates of blood from several donors. This TCR derives from a human donor in good health. This chain uses TRBV21-1 with TRBJ1-1. TRBV21-1 is listed as a pseudogene. Sequencing input: T cells isolated from PBMCs. The DNA of the CDR3 is TGTGCCAGCAGCCTACCTTGGAGGGTTGATAACACTGAAGCTTTCTTT. Translation gives CASSLPWRVDNTEAFF.